The T cell receptor beta chain described here comes from a study of blood T cell repertoires in COVID-19. Sequenced by immunoSEQ multiplex PCR; TCRdb stores in-frame clones only, minus some. The sample contains over 400,000 clones, roughly 89% of which appear only once. Trimming took off 1 base at V and 0 bases at J, with 24 bases between the two ends. Germline lookup yields CDR1 KGHSH and CDR2 LQKENI. The CDR3 has 20 amino acids. This clonotype originated in a woman between 45 and 65 years old with COVID-19, enrolled during active disease. The chain carries TRBV18 and TRBJ1-1, with D possibly TRBD1 on 5 matching bases. Source material: peripheral blood. The DNA of the CDR3 is TGTGCCAGCTCACCACTTGATTTGGGCTTACCCGGGGGAATGAACACTGAAGCTTTCTTT. This codes for CASSPLDLGLPGGMNTEAFF.